The rows below give T cell receptor beta chains drawn from one sample of a study of cytomegalovirus exposure and HLA in healthy donors. Clones were sequenced by immunoSEQ multiplex PCR, and TCRdb holds only the in-frame ones, with some missing. The repertoire has about 110,000 clones, approximately 78% of them found once; the top ten carry roughly 1.2%. The sequenced material came from PBMCs. All receptors come from a woman aged 25-40 years in good health and CMV-seronegative. CDR3s include the opening cysteine and the closing phenylalanine or tryptophan. The order of the fields is CDR3 DNA, CDR3 protein, clone size, J gene, V gene, D gene. A D gene is named only where the DNA matches it firmly. A clone size is listed for some rows: how often the clone was seen (once, few, many), or a class if it is expanded.

DNA: TGTGCCAGCAGCTCCAGACTAGCGGGGAACAATGAGCAGTTCTTC
CDR3: CASSSRLAGNNEQFF
size: few
J: TRBJ2-1
V: TRBV11-3
D: TRBD2

DNA: TGTGCCAGCAGCGCAATTATACTCGGGGAGCTGTTTTTT
CDR3: CASSAIILGELFF
size: .
J: TRBJ2-2
V: TRBV7-6
D: .

DNA: TGTGCCTCAGAGCCGCAGGGATGGGACACCGGGGAGCTGTTTTTT
CDR3: CASEPQGWDTGELFF
size: few
J: TRBJ2-2
V: TRBV7-8
D: .

DNA: TGTGCCAGCAGCCCGCTAGTACCTCCCCCTAATGAAAAACTGTTTTTT
CDR3: CASSPLVPPPNEKLFF
size: .
J: TRBJ1-4
V: TRBV9
D: .

DNA: TGTGCCAGCAGCCAAGATGACTTGGGACAGAAGTTCTTC
CDR3: CASSQDDLGQKFF
size: .
J: TRBJ2-1
V: TRBV14
D: TRBD1

DNA: TGTGCCAGCAGCCCAGAAGGTTCCGGGACTCGAACAGATACGCAGTATTTT
CDR3: CASSPEGSGTRTDTQYF
size: .
J: TRBJ2-3
V: TRBV4-2
D: .

DNA: TGTGCCAGCAGTAGCGTACTAGCGGGAGGAGAGACCCAGTACTTC
CDR3: CASSSVLAGGETQYF
size: .
J: TRBJ2-5
V: TRBV28
D: TRBD2

DNA: TGTGCCAGCAGCGTAGGCCTAGCGGGAGGCAATGAGCAGTTCTTC
CDR3: CASSVGLAGGNEQFF
size: .
J: TRBJ2-1
V: TRBV9
D: TRBD2

DNA: TGTGCCAGCAGTCACAGGGGATCCTACGAGCAGTACTTC
CDR3: CASSHRGSYEQYF
size: .
J: TRBJ2-7
V: TRBV28
D: TRBD1

DNA: TGCGCCAGCAGCTTAGGTACTAGCGCAGATACGCAGTATTTT
CDR3: CASSLGTSADTQYF
size: .
J: TRBJ2-3
V: TRBV5-1
D: TRBD2

DNA: TGCGCCAGCAGCCAAGAGGCCACCTACAATGAGCAGTTCTTC
CDR3: CASSQEATYNEQFF
size: .
J: TRBJ2-1
V: TRBV4-1
D: .

DNA: TGTGCCAGCAGCGCTGGCGGGACAGCGGCTAACTATGGCTACACCTTC
CDR3: CASSAGGTAANYGYTF
size: .
J: TRBJ1-2
V: TRBV5-4
D: TRBD1

DNA: TGTGCCAGCAGCCCACTAGCAGGCGCCTCCTACGAGCAGTACTTC
CDR3: CASSPLAGASYEQYF
size: once
J: TRBJ2-7
V: TRBV6-5
D: .

DNA: TGTGCCAGCAGCCGGACCTTTCCCCGGGGGAAGACCCAGTACTTC
CDR3: CASSRTFPRGKTQYF
size: .
J: TRBJ2-5
V: TRBV12-1
D: .

DNA: TGCGCCAGCAGCTCCGCAGGGGGGAATTCACCCCTCCACTTT
CDR3: CASSSAGGNSPLHF
size: .
J: TRBJ1-6
V: TRBV5-1
D: TRBD1

DNA: TGTGCCAGCAGCCAAGATGCTAGCGGGGGGGGAGAGACCCAGTACTTC
CDR3: CASSQDASGGGETQYF
size: .
J: TRBJ2-5
V: TRBV4-2
D: TRBD2